These 15 T cell receptor beta chains were all obtained from the same sample, sequenced in a study of blood T cells in healthy people across ages. A second PCR of 7 to 11 cycles used a sample-barcoded 5' primer and a J-beta primer mix. MiXCR, applied by TCRdb to the 5' RACE reads, yields one record per CDR3 protein. The repertoire holds around 1,000,000 distinct CDR3 sequences, with almost 25% as singletons. This sample was shared with a second study, whose subject was T cells of mothers and their children.

The sequenced sample was blood. The receptors come from a girl aged 2 to 9 in good health.

The rearrangement joins TRBV3-1 to TRBJ2-1, with 11 bases fitting TRBD2. The V and J ends lost 4 bases and 3 bases, in that order; junction bases with no gene match: 2. This CDR3 spans 15 amino acids. Looked up from germline, CDR1 is LGHDT and CDR2 is YNNKEL (reference sequence). Here the CDR3 DNA reads TGTGCCAGCAGCCCGACTAGCGGGGACTACAATGAGCAGTTCTTC. Protein sequence: CASSPTSGDYNEQFF.

This clonotype has only a few counts. This chain joins TRBV12-3 or TRBV12-4 and TRBJ2-7, with 7 positions matching TRBD1. The CDR3 has 14 residues. Trimming removed 5 bases from V and 6 bases from J; junction bases left unmatched: 10. CDR3 DNA: TGTGCCAGCAGTCCGGGACAGCGCCTACGCGAGCAGTACTTC. Translated: CASSPGQRLREQYF.

The chain couples TRBV15 to TRBJ1-1; the D is unclear. CDR1 LNHNV and CDR2 YYDKDF come from the germline V gene (reference sequence). The CDR3 is 15 amino acids. Trimming left V 0 bases short and J 1 base short, with 9 bases between. CDR3 sequence: CATSRDYSWNTEAFF. CDR3 bases: TGTGCCACCAGCAGAGATTACAGCTGGAACACTGAAGCTTTCTTT. Drawing the rest from reference TRBV15 and TRBJ1-1, the complete variable domain is DAMVIQNPRYQVTQFGKPVTLSCSQTLNHNVMYWYQQKSSQAPKLLFHYYDKDFNNEADTPDNFQSRRPNTSFCFLDIRSPGLGDTAMYLCATSRDYSWNTEAFFGQGTRLTVV.

V is TRBV2 and J is TRBJ1-3, with no clear D. This CDR3 region has 15 residues. The ends were cut back, 4 bases at V and 4 bases at J, with 14 bases in the middle. Germline CDR1 is SNHLY and CDR2 is FYNNEI. The CDR3 reads CASSVFLGAGNTIYF. CDR3 in DNA: TGTGCCAGCAGTGTCTTTCTAGGTGCGGGAAACACCATATATTTT.

In this sample, this clonotype turned up many times. The chain carries TRBV9 and TRBJ2-2; D tentatively reads TRBD1 or TRBD2 (5 bases each). The germline CDR1 and CDR2 sequences are SGDLS and YYNGEE. V gave up 2 bases and J gave up 0 bases, with 8 bases separating them. There are 15 residues in the CDR3. Here the CDR3 reads CASSVGTTNTGELFF. CDR3 in DNA: TGTGCCAGCAGCGTGGGGACGACGAACACCGGGGAGCTGTTTTTT. Looking up the rest from reference TRBV9 and TRBJ2-2 gives the full variable domain: DSGVTQTPKHLITATGQRVTLRCSPRSGDLSVYWYQQSLDQGLQFLIQYYNGEERAKGNILERFSAQQFPDLHSELNLSSLELGDSALYFCASSVGTTNTGELFFGEGSRLTVL.

This clonotype was picked up a small number of times. This chain connects TRBV7-6 to TRBJ2-1; TRBD2 matches at 7 bases. Gene TRBJ2-5 matches the end of the DNA better, so the J call may be wrong. Germline lookup yields CDR1 SGHVS and CDR2 FNYEAQ. The CDR3 runs to 14 residues. The CDR3 is CASSSYASGETQYF. The CDR3 DNA reads as TGTGCCAGCAGCTCGTATGCTAGCGGAGAGACCCAGTACTTC.

The CDR3 region has the DNA TGTGCCAGCAGAGCAGACAGGGGGCCGGACAATGAGCAGTTCTTC. This encodes CASRADRGPDNEQFF. This chain links TRBV6-4 with TRBJ2-1, with 10 nucleotides matching TRBD1. With V trimmed by 6 bases and J by 5 bases, 7 bases remained unmatched. CDR1 is MRHNA, CDR2 SNTAGT, per germline. The CDR3 is 15 amino acids.

This clonotype was observed a few times. This chain joins TRBV29-1 and TRBJ1-1; 7 bases map to TRBD1. Looked up from germline, CDR1 is SQVTM and CDR2 is ANQGSEA. After removal of 6 bases from V and 4 bases from J, the junction contained 8 bases not matched to a gene. The CDR3 runs 13 residues. The CDR3 here is CSVQREGATEAFF. As DNA, the CDR3 is TGCAGCGTCCAAAGAGAGGGGGCCACTGAAGCTTTCTTT. The full variable domain, its missing parts supplied by reference TRBV29-1 and TRBJ1-1, is SAVISQKPSRDICQRGTSLTIQCQVDSQVTMMFWYRQQPGQSLTLIATANQGSEATYESGFVIDKFPISRPNLTFSTLTVSNMSPEDSSIYLCSVQREGATEAFFGQGTRLTVV.

This chain uses TRBV29-1 with TRBJ2-1; D call uncertain. The CDR3 runs 11 residues. The germline V gene encodes CDR1 SQVTM and CDR2 ANQGSEA. V lost 6 bases and J 9 bases, leaving 12 bases between the germline ends. DNA of the CDR3: TGCAGCGTCCCTACAAGGATTGAGCAGTTCTTC. The encoded protein is CSVPTRIEQFF.

This clonotype was seen only a few times. The chain employs TRBV7-8 and TRBJ2-5; unclear D gene. Germline V gene sequence: CDR1 SGHVS, CDR2 FQNEAQ. Between the trimmed V and J ends, which lost 3 bases and 9 bases, there was a span of 14 bases. The CDR3 length is 13 residues. CDR3 residues: CASSFISVEPQYF. In nucleotides, the CDR3 is TGTGCCAGCAGCTTCATCTCTGTGGAGCCCCAGTACTTC. The complete variable domain, with remaining parts taken from reference TRBV7-8 and TRBJ2-5, reads GAGVSQSPRYKVAKRGQDVALRCDPISGHVSLFWYQQALGQGPEFLTYFQNEAQLDKSGLPSDRFFAERPEGSVSTLKIQRTQQEDSAVYLCASSFISVEPQYFGPGTRLLVL.

The V and J genes are TRBV5-1 and TRBJ2-5; D gene uncertain. Germline CDR1 is SGHRS and CDR2 is YFSETQ. This CDR3 is built from 11 residues. The germline V and J ends were trimmed by 0 bases and 7 bases, with 4 bases remaining between them. The CDR3 DNA reads as TGCGCCAGCAGCTTGGATACGACCCAGTACTTC. Its translation: CASSLDTTQYF.

The chain combines TRBV20-1 with TRBJ2-7; D gene uncertain. CDR1 DFQATT and CDR2 SNEGSKA come from the germline V gene (reference sequence). The V end was cut by 3 bases, the J end by 4 bases, with 13 bases between. The CDR3 length is 13 residues. CDR3 nucleotide sequence: TGCAGTGCTAGGGCGAGGTCATCATACGAGCAGTACTTC. Protein product: CSARARSSYEQYF.

This clonotype was recorded a few times. The junction does not match germline at one end; this may be a read error. The rearrangement links TRBV28 to TRBJ2-1; 10 nucleotides align to TRBD2. Germline values: CDR1 MDHEN, CDR2 SYDVKM. There are 16 residues in the CDR3. The chain's CDR3 is CASSLTTSGRANEQFF. CDR3 DNA sequence: TGTGCCAGCAGTCTCACCACCAGCGGGAGGGCCAATGAGCAGTTCTTT.

This clonotype was counted between two and nine times. As DNA, the CDR3 is TGTGCCAGCAGCCAGGACAGGGACGTAAGCGATGAGCAGTTCTTC. Protein sequence: CASSQDRDVSDEQFF. The V gene is TRBV2, the J gene TRBJ2-1; 8 bases map to TRBD1. Germline CDR1 and CDR2: SNHLY and FYNNEI. With 6 bases clipped from V and 8 bases from J, the junction kept 12 bases outside the gene matches. This CDR3 spans 15 amino acids.

This clonotype was counted between two and nine times. This chain joins TRBV7-9 and TRBJ2-5; the D is unclear. The V end lost 4 bases, the J end lost 1 base, and 13 bases lay between the germline ends. CDR1 is SEHNR, CDR2 FQNEAQ, per germline (reference sequence). CDR3 length: 15 residues. In nucleotides, the CDR3 is TGTGCCAGCAGCTCAACATACTCCTCCCAAGAGACCCAGTACTTC. It encodes CASSSTYSSQETQYF.